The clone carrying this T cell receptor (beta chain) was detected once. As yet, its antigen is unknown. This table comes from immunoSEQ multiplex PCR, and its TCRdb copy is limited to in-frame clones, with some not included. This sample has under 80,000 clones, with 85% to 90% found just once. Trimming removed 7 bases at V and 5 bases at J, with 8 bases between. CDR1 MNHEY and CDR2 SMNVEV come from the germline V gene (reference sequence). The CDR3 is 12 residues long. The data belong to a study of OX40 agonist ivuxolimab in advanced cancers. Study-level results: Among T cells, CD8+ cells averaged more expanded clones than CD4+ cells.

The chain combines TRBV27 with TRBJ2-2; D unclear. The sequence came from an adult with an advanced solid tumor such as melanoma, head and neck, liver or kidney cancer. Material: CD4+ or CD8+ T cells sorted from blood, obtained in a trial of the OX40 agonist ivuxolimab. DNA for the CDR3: TGTGCCAGCACCCGCCAAACCGGGGAGCTGTTTTTT. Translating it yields CASTRQTGELFF.